A selection of T cell receptor beta chains follows, all from one sample in a study of control samples from healthy donors and cancer patients. Assay used: immunoSEQ multiplex PCR; TCRdb lists only in-frame clones, some missing. The sample shows approximately 82,000 clones, 93% of them seen only once. Sequencing was done on a sample of PBMCs. These TCRs come from a woman between 40 and 55 years old with lung cancer. CDR3s include the opening cysteine and the closing phenylalanine or tryptophan. The D gene is left open where the match is weak. Rows may omit the clone size; those that give it use once, few, many or a size class.

CASKQGNEKLFF,TGTGCCAGCAAACAGGGAAATGAAAAACTGTTTTTT,-,TRBV6-5,TRBJ1-4,once
CASSYWEKETQYF,TGTGCCAGCAGCTATTGGGAAAAAGAGACCCAGTACTTC,-,TRBV5-6,TRBJ2-5,-
CASSPGDRVGGTEAFF,TGCGCCAGCAGCCCCGGTGATCGGGTTGGTGGGACTGAAGCTTTCTTT,-,TRBV5-1,TRBJ1-1,-
CASSTGPGGPQETQYF,TGTGCCAGCTCTACCGGCCCGGGGGGACCTCAAGAGACCCAGTACTTC,TRBD2,TRBV7-9,TRBJ2-5,-
CASSDSGANVLTF,TGTGCCAGCAGCGACTCTGGGGCCAACGTCCTGACTTTC,-,TRBV9,TRBJ2-6,-
CASSSGTARSGANVLTF,TGTGCCAGCAGCAGCGGGACAGCGCGGTCTGGGGCCAACGTCCTGACTTTC,-,TRBV28,TRBJ2-6,-
CASSLWGGEKLFF,TGTGCCAGCAGTTTATGGGGAGGTGAAAAACTGTTTTTT,-,TRBV12-3/TRBV12-4,TRBJ1-4,-
CASSEEGGPRDTQYF,TGCGCCAGCAGTGAGGAGGGGGGGCCTAGAGATACGCAGTATTTT,-,TRBV10-1,TRBJ2-3,once
CASSEGIQGVPEAFF,TGTGCCAGCAGTGAAGGAATACAGGGGGTCCCTGAAGCTTTCTTT,TRBD1,TRBV2,TRBJ1-1,-
CASSDTPGQGNYGYTF,TGTGCCAGCAGCGATACTCCGGGACAGGGTAACTATGGCTACACCTTC,TRBD1,TRBV6-4,TRBJ1-2,-
CASSEFGQLAYEQYF,TGTGCCAGCAGTGAGTTCGGACAGCTTGCCTACGAGCAGTACTTC,-,TRBV6-1,TRBJ2-7,once
CASSLGGQGSYGYTF,TGTGCCAGCAGCTTAGGGGGTCAGGGGAGCTATGGCTACACCTTC,-,TRBV7-8,TRBJ1-2,-
CASSQLAGDYNEQFF,TGTGCCAGCAGTCAATTAGCGGGGGATTACAATGAGCAGTTCTTC,TRBD2,TRBV2,TRBJ2-1,-
CATAGARAEAFF,TGTGCCACTGCAGGCGCGAGGGCTGAAGCTTTCTTT,-,TRBV10-3,TRBJ1-1,-
CAWSVQFNEQFF,TGTGCCTGGAGTGTACAGTTCAATGAGCAGTTCTTC,-,TRBV30,TRBJ2-1,once
CASRRGSAPLFNQPQHF,TGTGCCAGCAGGCGCGGGTCGGCCCCCCTTTTCAATCAGCCCCAGCATTTT,-,TRBV2,TRBJ1-5,-
CASIRDTRRGTQYF,TGTGCCAGCATAAGGGACACCCGACGGGGGACCCAGTACTTC,-,TRBV6-5,TRBJ2-5,-